A single sample is the source of the 29 T cell receptor beta chains below, sequenced in a study of shared clonotypes between healthy human individuals. Repertoires were generated with immunoSEQ multiplex PCR, while TCRdb's copy carries only in-frame clones and drops some. The repertoire has fewer than 1 million clones, 90% to 97% of them found once; the top ten carry around 0.21%. Naive CD8 cells comprised CD45RO-negative, CCR7-positively selected cells, excluding terminally differentiated effector memory CD45RA+ cells. The sample comprised naive CD8+ T cells sorted from blood. These receptor sequences come from a man aged 30 to 39 in good health.

The chain has TRBV10-1 and TRBJ2-7; D call uncertain. The CDR3 is made up of 13 amino acids. In germline, CDR1 is WNHNN, CDR2 SYGVQD (reference sequence). The V gene lost 3 bases and the J gene lost 2 bases, with 8 bases spanning the gap. This CDR3 is CASSDPYAYEQYF. CDR3 DNA: TGCGCCAGCAGTGACCCCTACGCCTACGAGCAGTACTTC.

The chain combines TRBV7-6 with TRBJ2-1, with 14 bases identical to TRBD2. J lost 8 bases, V lost 4 bases, and 4 bases had no gene match. CDR1 is SGHVS, CDR2 FNYEAQ, per germline. This CDR3 is built from 15 residues. The CDR3: CASSSGLAGGDEQFF. The CDR3 DNA reads TGTGCCAGCAGCTCCGGACTAGCGGGAGGTGATGAGCAGTTCTTC.

The V call is TRBV7-9, the J call TRBJ1-2, with 8 bases fitting TRBD1. The CDR3 loop spans 16 amino acids. Unmatched junction bases numbered 7, after V lost 4 bases and J lost 0 bases. Germline V CDR1 and CDR2: SEHNR, FQNEAQ (reference sequence). The chain's CDR3 is CASSSVTGAPNYGYTF. For the CDR3, the DNA is TGTGCCAGCAGCTCAGTGACAGGGGCACCTAACTATGGCTACACCTTC.

The V and J genes are TRBV7-9 and TRBJ2-1, with TRBD1 matching 7 bases. CDR3 length: 18 amino acids. Germline V CDR1 and CDR2: SEHNR, FQNEAQ (reference sequence). V lost 5 bases to trimming and J lost 7 bases; unmatched junction nucleotides: 20. CDR3 protein: CASSTTSTGTRGRNEQFF. CDR3 nucleotide sequence: TGTGCCAGCAGCACTACCTCGACAGGGACCCGAGGAAGAAATGAGCAGTTCTTC.

The chain has TRBV7-9 and TRBJ2-1; TRBD2 matches 13 bases. This CDR3 is 15 amino acids long. J was trimmed by 5 bases and V by 4 bases; bases with no gene match: 2. Germline V gene sequence: CDR1 SEHNR, CDR2 FQNEAQ (reference sequence). The CDR3 sequence: CASSSGLAGHNEQFF. CDR3 in DNA: TGTGCCAGCAGCTCGGGACTAGCGGGACACAATGAGCAGTTCTTC.

A remark on this clone: Other DNA sequences in this sample translate to the same CDR3. The chain links TRBV19 to TRBJ2-1, with D tentatively TRBD1 or TRBD2 (5 bases each). V lost 4 bases and J lost 4, with 8 bases in between. This CDR3 is built from 13 residues. Germline CDR1 LNHDA, CDR2 SQIVND (reference sequence). CDR3 DNA sequence: TGTGCCAGTAGTAGGGACGGATACAATGAGCAGTTCTTC. Amino acids: CASSRDGYNEQFF.

CDR3 in DNA: TGCGCCAGCAGGTCTGGGACATCGAATGAGCAGTTCTTC. This encodes CASRSGTSNEQFF. The rearrangement uses TRBV5-1 and TRBJ2-1, with D tentatively TRBD1 (6 bases). Germline CDR1 reads SGHRS; CDR2 reads YFSETQ. V was cut by 5 bases and J by 7 bases, with 13 bases left in between. The CDR3 is 13 amino acids.

On this clone itself: The same CDR3 arises from other DNA sequences in this sample as well. The chain is built from TRBV6-5 and TRBJ2-7; TRBD2 matches 11 bases. V shed 6 bases and J 4 bases; nucleotides not matched to a gene: 2. The germline V gene has CDR1 MNHEY and CDR2 SVGAGI. The CDR3 consists of 13 residues. CDR3: CASRGTSGYEQYF. CDR3 coding DNA: TGTGCCAGCAGGGGGACTAGCGGATACGAGCAGTACTTC.

V usage is TRBV27 and J usage is TRBJ2-2; 11 nucleotides match TRBD2. Looked up from germline, CDR1 is MNHEY and CDR2 is SMNVEV (reference sequence). Unmatched junction bases numbered 5, after V lost 8 bases and J lost 6 bases. The CDR3 is made up of 14 amino acids. The CDR3 is CASRVAGGPGELFF. CDR3 DNA: TGTGCCAGCCGAGTAGCGGGAGGGCCCGGGGAGCTGTTTTTT.

This rearrangement joins TRBV27 to TRBJ2-1; no clear D. V was cut by 1 base and J by 6 bases, with 10 bases left in between. Germline V gene sequence: CDR1 MNHEY, CDR2 SMNVEV (reference sequence). This CDR3 has 14 residues. Here the CDR3 DNA reads TGTGCCAGCAGTTTATTCCGGCAGATCAATGAGCAGTTCTTC. Amino acid sequence: CASSLFRQINEQFF.

CDR3 DNA sequence: TGTGCCAGCAGTTTGCCGGGACAGGGGATTTACACCTACGAGCAGTACTTC. This gives the protein CASSLPGQGIYTYEQYF. The V call is TRBV7-2, the J call TRBJ2-7; TRBD1 agrees at 10 bases. The junction had 13 bases not matched to a gene; V was cut back by 6 bases and J by 2 bases. CDR3 length: 17 residues. Germline V gene lookup returns CDR1 SGHTA and CDR2 FQGNSA.

The chain has TRBV7-2 and TRBJ1-1, with D perhaps TRBD1 (6 bases). CDR1 is SGHTA, CDR2 FQGNSA, per germline. The CDR3 runs 15 residues. V lost 0 bases and J lost 0, with 8 bases in between. In nucleotides, the CDR3 is TGTGCCAGCAGCTTAGCCGACAGGCTGAACACTGAAGCTTTCTTT. This translates into CASSLADRLNTEAFF.

Here the CDR3 DNA reads TGTGCCAGCAGGCGGACTAGCGGGAACCCATACGAGCAGTACTTC. This encodes CASRRTSGNPYEQYF. The chain has TRBV28 and TRBJ2-7, with 12 bases lining up with TRBD2. The CDR3 spans 15 residues. Germline values: CDR1 MDHEN, CDR2 SYDVKM. The V gene end was trimmed by 6 bases and the J gene end by 4 bases; junction bases not matched to a gene: 7.

V gene TRBV9 combines with J gene TRBJ2-5; no firm D call. This CDR3 contains 13 residues. The V and J ends lost 0 bases and 1 base respectively, with 4 bases between them. Germline V lookup: CDR1 SGDLS, CDR2 YYNGEE. The CDR3 coding sequence is TGTGCCAGCAGCGTAGTGCTCCAAGAGACCCAGTACTTC. It specifies CASSVVLQETQYF.

A remark on this clone: The sample carries other DNA sequences with the same CDR3. This chain joins TRBV27 and TRBJ2-7, with D hard to call. The V and J ends lost 2 bases and 6 bases respectively, with 5 bases between them. CDR1 and CDR2 from the germline V gene are MNHEY and SMNVEV (reference sequence). This CDR3 has 11 amino acids. CDR3 sequence (DNA): TGTGCCAGCAGTTTAGGGTCCGAGCAGTACTTC. Its protein product is CASSLGSEQYF.

The chain joins TRBV7-9 to TRBJ2-1; 10 nucleotides line up with TRBD2. Germline V gene data show CDR1 as SEHNR and CDR2 as FQNEAQ (reference sequence). J lost 3 bases, V lost 5 bases, and 7 bases had no gene match. CDR3 length: 16 amino acids. This chain's CDR3 is CASSTGTSDDYNEQFF. The CDR3 nucleotides are TGTGCCAGCAGCACCGGGACTAGCGACGACTACAATGAGCAGTTCTTC.

The chain couples TRBV28 to TRBJ1-2; TRBD1 aligns across 7 bases. The V gene end was trimmed by 4 bases and the J gene end by 2 bases; junction bases not matched to a gene: 10. CDR1 and CDR2 from the germline V gene are MDHEN and SYDVKM. This CDR3 comprises 16 residues. The CDR3 sequence: CASSSRDSPWNYGYTF. CDR3 DNA sequence: TGTGCCAGCAGTTCCCGGGACAGTCCTTGGAACTATGGCTACACCTTC.

V and J are TRBV7-9 and TRBJ2-7; D call uncertain. Germline loops: CDR1 SEHNR, CDR2 FQNEAQ (reference sequence). V lost 2 bases and J lost 3, with 8 bases in between. There are 13 residues in the CDR3. The CDR3 nucleotides read TGTGCCAGCAGCTTATCTGGCAACTACGAGCAGTACTTC. It encodes CASSLSGNYEQYF.

The chain has TRBV5-1 and TRBJ2-7, with D tentatively TRBD1 (5 bases). The ends were cut back, 3 bases at V and 1 base at J, with 11 bases in the middle. Germline V gives CDR1 SGHRS, CDR2 YFSETQ. The length of the CDR3 is 14 residues. In nucleotides, the CDR3 is TGCGCCAGCAGCTCGCCCCACAGGTCCTACGAGCAGTACTTC. Its translation: CASSSPHRSYEQYF.

The gene calls are TRBV28 and TRBJ2-7; 13 bases agree with TRBD2. The CDR3 spans 15 residues. CDR1 MDHEN and CDR2 SYDVKM come from the germline V gene. J gave up 2 bases and V 5 bases, and 3 bases lay outside the gene matches. The CDR3 nucleotides read TGTGCCAGCAGTATAGGACTAGCGGGAGCCTACGAGCAGTACTTC. This sequence encodes CASSIGLAGAYEQYF.

The chain joins TRBV6-6 to TRBJ2-2; no reliable D call. This CDR3 contains 11 residues. In germline, CDR1 is MNHNY, CDR2 SVGAGI (reference sequence). V was pared by 8 bases and J by 6 bases, with 7 bases between. The CDR3: CASEGSGELFF. The CDR3 DNA sequence: TGTGCCAGCGAAGGATCCGGGGAGCTGTTTTTT.

This chain links TRBV27 with TRBJ2-1; TRBD1 matches 11 bases. The germline V gene encodes CDR1 MNHEY and CDR2 SMNVEV (reference sequence). Germline trimming cut 5 bases from V and 4 bases from J; bases unmatched to any gene: 7. This CDR3 contains 16 residues. In nucleotides, the CDR3 is TGTGCCAGCAGTAAAACCGGGACAGGGGGGTACAATGAGCAGTTCTTC. It encodes CASSKTGTGGYNEQFF.

CDR3 sequence (DNA): TGTGCCAGCAGCGAAGCGCGGACCGGGGAGCTGTTTTTT. Translating it yields CASSEARTGELFF. The chain couples TRBV9 to TRBJ2-2; D uncertain. This CDR3 has 13 amino acids. Per the germline V gene, CDR1 is SGDLS and CDR2 is YYNGEE. Trimming took off 3 bases at V and 5 bases at J, with 8 bases between the two ends. Variable domain in full (rest from reference TRBV9 and TRBJ2-2): DSGVTQTPKHLITATGQRVTLRCSPRSGDLSVYWYQQSLDQGLQFLIQYYNGEERAKGNILERFSAQQFPDLHSELNLSSLELGDSALYFCASSEARTGELFFGEGSRLTVL.

This chain links TRBV7-7 with TRBJ2-7; D is tentatively TRBD1 or TRBD2 (5 bases each). The CDR3 is made up of 14 amino acids. Germline values: CDR1 SSHAT, CDR2 FNYEAQ (reference sequence). Trimming shortened V by 1 base and J by 5 bases, and 12 bases separated the two germline ends. The CDR3 region is CASSLDWGSNEQYF. Written as DNA, the CDR3 is TGTGCCAGCAGCTTAGACTGGGGGTCCAACGAGCAGTACTTC.

The DNA for the CDR3 is TGTGCCAGCAGGCAAGAGATAGGGGACAGACGACCTGAAGCTTTCTTT. Protein product: CASRQEIGDRRPEAFF. The gene calls are TRBV11-3 and TRBJ1-1, with 7 positions matching TRBD1. V lost 6 bases, J lost 6 bases, and 16 bases stayed unmatched. CDR1 is SGHNT and CDR2 is YENEEA in the germline V gene. This CDR3 comprises 16 residues. Using reference TRBV11-3 and TRBJ1-1 for the parts outside the CDR3, the full variable domain is EAGVVQSPRYKIIEKKQPVAFWCNPISGHNTLYWYLQNLGQGPELLIRYENEEAVDDSQLPKDRFSAERLKGVDSTLKIQPAELGDSAVYLCASRQEIGDRRPEAFFGQGTRLTVV.

This chain links TRBV27 with TRBJ2-1, with TRBD1 matching over 11 bases. The V and J ends lost 2 bases and 8 bases, in that order; junction bases with no gene match: 5. The CDR3 is 15 residues long. From germline, CDR1 is MNHEY and CDR2 SMNVEV (reference sequence). The CDR3 spells CASSLKDRGRDEQFF. As DNA, the CDR3 is TGTGCCAGCAGTTTAAAGGACAGGGGGCGAGATGAGCAGTTCTTC.

V usage is TRBV30 and J usage is TRBJ2-1; D might be TRBD2 (6 bases). The V and J ends lost 1 base and 0 bases respectively, with 10 bases between them. The CDR3 loop spans 15 amino acids. CDR1 GTSNPN and CDR2 SVGIG come from the germline V gene (reference sequence). DNA for the CDR3: TGTGCCTGGAGTGATGGCGGGAACTCCTACAATGAGCAGTTCTTC. Amino acids: CAWSDGGNSYNEQFF.

This chain joins TRBV9 and TRBJ2-3, with D uncertain. The CDR3 runs to 13 residues. Germline CDR1 SGDLS, CDR2 YYNGEE. V lost 0 bases and J lost 6, with 8 bases in between. CDR3 in amino acids: CASSVDFKDTQYF. The CDR3 coding sequence is TGTGCCAGCAGCGTAGACTTTAAGGATACGCAGTATTTT.

The CDR3 nucleotides are TGTGCCATCAGTGCGGGGACATTCGACTCCTACGAGCAGTACTTC. Translated, it gives CAISAGTFDSYEQYF. This chain joins TRBV10-3 and TRBJ2-7; D perhaps matches TRBD1 (6 bases). The CDR3 covers 15 residues. Germline values: CDR1 ENHRY, CDR2 SYGVKD. Trimming removed 4 bases at V and 0 bases at J, with 13 bases between.